The present entry profiles one T cell receptor (beta chain) with its context. Its antigen is currently not known. The record has no base qualities; no much larger clone is one base away. The library was made by multiplex PCR. TCRdb shows the sequencer as Illumina HiSeq 4000. TCR beta libraries were built with iRepertoire HTBI primers and Arm-PCR amplification of CDR3 regions. PCR products were gel purified before sequencing. Per the original workflow: A total of 62 TRBV and 14 TRBJ segments were identified across samples and were used for gene usage analysis of CDR3 amino acid clonotypes. Filtered high-quality paired reads were merged into contigs using COPE and FqMerger. BLAST was used to align contigs to IMGT TRBV, TRBD and TRBJ reference genes, with CDR3 defined following IMGT. Any clonotype with a frequency above 0.1% was counted as a highly expanded clone. Shannon entropy was used to measure repertoire diversity, and the Gini coefficient was used to measure V-J evenness. Public clonotypes were defined as clonotypes shared by more than one individual. TCRdb reworked the public reads: Q25 trimming with fastp, MiXCR clone assembly, productive beta chains retained. A single entry per CDR3 protein holds the most common genes and DNA from its merged rows. These V and J calls rely on TCRdb rather than the paper's analysis. The sample table contains 400,000 to 650,000 distinct CDR3 sequences; only one count was recorded for 16% of them. The ten largest make up roughly 25% of the sample.

This sample stems from a study of regulatory T cells in long-lasting Graves disease (TCRdb year 2021). Background for the entire study: Patients with newly diagnosed Graves' disease had been on antithyroid drugs for under 3 months. Persistent Graves' disease patients were compared with newly diagnosed Graves' disease patients by peripheral blood TCR sequencing and RNA sequencing. TCR sequencing covered around 13 persistent and roughly 20 newly diagnosed Graves' disease patients, some 33 samples in total. The study took place in China and was registered as a clinical trial.

Here is what the overall study found, with its caveats: The study examined only peripheral blood because the primary lesion, thyroid tissue, could not be accessed. A larger number of public clonotypes was shared among persistent patients (approximately 2,500) than among newly diagnosed patients (around 970). The small sample size was acknowledged by the authors as a limitation that may reduce accuracy. Only the TCR beta chain was sequenced and analyzed. Compared with newly diagnosed patients, persistent Graves' disease patients had lower TCR Shannon entropy and fewer highly expanded clones, which suggests clonal expansion.

Interpreted using the paper, the time point label stands for: newly diagnosed GD, antithyroid drugs for less than 3 months. For both TCR sequencing and RNA sequencing, RNA was extracted from PBMCs in TRIzol. The diagnosis of Graves' disease was made according to American Thyroid Association guidelines. Patients for the study were recruited at an endocrinology department in Xi'an, China. From each patient, around 9 milliliters of peripheral blood was collected into an EDTA anticoagulant tube. PBMCs were isolated by Ficoll Paque Plus density gradient separation without further T cell sorting. An Agilent 2100 Bioanalyzer and agarose gel were used to check RNA quality, and a NanoDrop 2000 was used to measure RNA concentration. This sample was shared with a second study, whose subject was T cells in Graves' hyperthyroidism and ophthalmopathy. The second source states: A patient counted as having stable Graves' hyperthyroidism if no progression to ophthalmopathy occurred over 18 months of follow-up. Hyperthyroidism patients were aged 18 to 65 years and newly diagnosed, with disease duration of less than 2 months. Patients with uncontrolled infections, other autoimmune diseases, pregnancy or lactation were excluded. Diagnoses were based on clinical symptoms, serum thyroxine and TRAb, thyroid ultrasound and orbital computed tomography. The first round of RT-PCR for the TCR CDR3 was performed with the HTBI primer set and the Qiagen OneStep RT-PCR kit. Most expanded thyroid clonotypes (frequency above 0.001) were also detected in blood, suggesting blood repertoires may reflect thyroid immune responses. In cross-validation, a model built on a 13 V-J signature told ophthalmopathy apart from stable hyperthyroidism with just under 90% sensitivity and roughly 81% specificity, and in testing the same model reached 80%/75%. In validation, the model predicted progression to ophthalmopathy with over 65% sensitivity and around 72% specificity, a median of about 6.7 months before onset. A discovery cohort of about 96 patients, approximately 45 with Graves' ophthalmopathy and about 60 with stable Graves' hyperthyroidism, was used to find distinguishing TCR V-J signatures. Whether ophthalmopathy could be predicted prospectively was tested in an independent validation cohort made up of 18 to 20 hyperthyroidism patients plus 17 patients who later progressed to ophthalmopathy. The 100 discovery patients were divided at random into training and test sets in a 7:3 ratio. The study also compared thyroid tissue and blood T-cell repertoires from over 5 Graves' hyperthyroidism patients. After blood sampling, hyperthyroidism patients were treated with methimazole at a starting dose of 30 mg daily, and ophthalmopathy patients were treated with high-dose intravenous methylprednisolone. The libraries were constructed in a second round of multiplex PCR and then size-selected and purified. Paired-end sequencing of the libraries was performed with 100 bp reads on an Illumina HiSeq2000. SOAPnuke was used to process the raw data, throwing out any read that contained adapters or uncalled bases, had a mean Phred below 15, or lacked an exact constant-primer or identifier match. COPE v1.2.5 was used to merge the high-quality paired reads, and each unique nucleotide sequence was defined as a clonotype. MiTCR v1.1 was used to align the clonotypes against IMGT TRBV, TRBD and TRBJ reference segments. The analysis was restricted to V-J combinations with a frequency above 0.0001, which together covered just over 98% of the repertoires. A TCS score was defined as the ratio of F50 (clonal expansion) to E x V (chaos), with BLOSUM62-based TCRdist applied between CDR3 peptides within each V-J. Welch's t-statistics and random forest reduced 450 to 600 V-J features to 13, which were used in a naive Bayes classifier (R e1071). No statistical method was used to fix the sample size in advance, and group allocation was not hidden from the investigators. The paper reports TCR Vbeta CDR3 sequencing of roughly 140 peripheral blood samples: approximately 41 ophthalmopathy, some 80 hyperthyroidism and around 17 progressor patients.

The TCR originated in a woman aged 35 to 59 with Graves disease. Donor details come from another sample of the same person, matched by shared clones. Source: peripheral blood mononuclear cells (PBMCs), taken at new diagnosis, from a patient treated with antithyroid drugs.

The CDR3 loop reads CASSLAAAGELFF. The bases read TGTGCCAGCAGCCTTGCTGCGGCCGGGGAGCTGTTTTTT. The V and J genes are TRBV7-8 and TRBJ2-2; no D segment can be confidently identified. The CDR3 spans 13 residues, from the cysteine through the phenylalanine. Only CDR3 DNA remains: 39 bases, in frame from the first base. Relative to germline, V is 5 bases shorter and J is 6 bases shorter, with 10 bases between their ends. The CDR1 and CDR2 encoded by the germline V gene are SGHVS and FQNEAQ.